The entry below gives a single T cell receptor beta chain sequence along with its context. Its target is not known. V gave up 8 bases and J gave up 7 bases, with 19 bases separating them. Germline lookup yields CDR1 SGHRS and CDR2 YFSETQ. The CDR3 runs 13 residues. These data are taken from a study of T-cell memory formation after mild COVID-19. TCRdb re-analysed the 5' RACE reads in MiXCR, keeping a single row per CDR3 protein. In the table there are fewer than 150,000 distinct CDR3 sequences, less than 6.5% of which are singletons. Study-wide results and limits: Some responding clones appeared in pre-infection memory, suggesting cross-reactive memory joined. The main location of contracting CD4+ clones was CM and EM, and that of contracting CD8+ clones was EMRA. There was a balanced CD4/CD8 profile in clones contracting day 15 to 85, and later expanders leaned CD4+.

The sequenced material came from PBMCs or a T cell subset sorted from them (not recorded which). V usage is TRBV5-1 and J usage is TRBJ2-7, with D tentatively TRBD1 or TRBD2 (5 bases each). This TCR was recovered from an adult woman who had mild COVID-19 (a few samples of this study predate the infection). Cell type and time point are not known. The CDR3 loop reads CARSEGTGWEQYF. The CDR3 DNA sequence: TGCGCCAGGAGCGAGGGGACCGGGTGGGAGCAGTACTTC.